This TCR beta chain derives from a study of patients and donors after allogeneic stem cell transplantation. Germline-derived CDR1 and CDR2 are LGHNA and YSLEER. CDR3 length: 13 residues. V lost 0 bases and J 4 bases, leaving 6 bases between the germline ends. TCRdb re-analysed the RT-PCR reads in MiXCR, keeping a single row per CDR3 protein. The sample includes about 90,000 distinct CDR3 sequences, roughly 43% seen only once; the top ten take roughly 64%. The sample consisted of blood, either unsorted or a sorted T cell fraction (not recorded which). This TCR was recovered from a human donor who was either an allogeneic HSCT recipient or a stem cell or donor lymphocyte infusion donor (not recorded which). It is not recorded whose cells these are; they may come from a transplant donor. The chain combines TRBV4-3 with TRBJ1-2; D unresolved. CDR3 region: CASSQDGRYGYTF. DNA for the CDR3: TGCGCCAGCAGCCAAGATGGGCGCTATGGCTACACCTTC.